These T cell receptor beta chains were read from a single sample in a study of shared clonotypes between healthy human individuals. Data came from immunoSEQ multiplex PCR; TCRdb stores just in-frame clones and leaves some out. The sample carries approximately 2.5 million clones, more than 90% recorded once. Sequencing input: naive CD4+ T cells sorted from blood. The receptors come from a young man in good health. CDR3s leave out the opening cysteine and the closing phenylalanine or tryptophan. The size field is filled for only some rows; it gives once, few, many or a size class.

V | size | CDR3
TRBV2 | - | ASTGTGIFYEQF
TRBV19 | - | ASSTKFSENYEQY
TRBV5-1 | - | ASSLAGRDTDTQY
TRBV19 | - | ASTSTVRINYGYT
TRBV7-2 | - | ASSREGATNEKLF
TRBV9 | - | ASSPTSFGELF
TRBV19 | - | ASSPGQGSYGYT
TRBV27 | - | ASSLLPPSSGGFLYEQY
TRBV7-9 | - | ASSSLTGGQAF
TRBV5-6 | once | ASSFSPTGAKNIQY